These 29 T cell receptor beta chains were all obtained from the same sample, sequenced in a study of T cell responses to AZD1222 COVID-19 vaccine. The assay was immunoSEQ multiplex PCR, and TCRdb's table has in-frame clones only and misses some. The table has about 94,000 clones, 75% to 90% seen once. The specimen comprised peripheral blood, sampled 28 days after the second AZD1222 dose. All receptors derive from an adult who received the AZD1222 COVID-19 vaccine.

The chain uses TRBV4-2 and TRBJ2-3, with D unclear. The CDR3 spans 15 residues. Trimming took off 1 base at V and 2 bases at J, with 10 bases between the two ends. Germline CDR1 reads LGHNA; CDR2 reads YNFKEQ. This CDR3 reads CASSQGGITTDTQYF. As DNA, the CDR3 is TGTGCCAGCAGCCAAGGAGGAATAACCACAGATACGCAGTATTTT.

The chain combines TRBV6-1 with TRBJ2-7, with 10 positions matching TRBD2. CDR3 length: 14 amino acids. Per germline, CDR1 MNHNS and CDR2 SASEGT. The trim removed 5 bases at V and 5 bases at J, leaving 6 bases unmatched. The CDR3 region has the DNA TGTGCCAGCAGTTATAGCGGGGGGAGGAACGAGCAGTACTTC. This gives the protein CASSYSGGRNEQYF.

The chain couples TRBV10-3 to TRBJ1-2; the D is unclear. The CDR3 covers 14 residues. V lost 2 bases and J lost 0, with 7 bases in between. CDR1 ENHRY and CDR2 SYGVKD come from the germline V gene. The CDR3 sequence is CAISEGQANYGYTF. CDR3 DNA: TGTGCCATCAGTGAGGGGCAAGCTAACTATGGCTACACCTTC.

The chain's CDR3 is CASSPPTRSEQYF. Here the CDR3 DNA reads TGTGCCAGCAGTCCCCCGACTCGGTCGGAGCAGTACTTC. The chain has TRBV27 and TRBJ2-7, with D uncertain. Trimming removed 5 bases from V and 7 bases from J, with 15 bases in between. Germline CDR1 reads MNHEY; CDR2 reads SMNVEV (reference sequence). The CDR3 has 13 residues.

This chain joins TRBV29-1 and TRBJ2-4, with D perhaps given as TRBD1 or TRBD2 (5 bases each). This CDR3 region has 14 residues. Trimming pared 4 bases from V and 0 bases from J, leaving 10 bases between. Germline-derived CDR1 and CDR2 are SQVTM and ANQGSEA. CDR3 nucleotide sequence: TGCAGCGTTGTGGGGGTCCTAGCCAAAAACATTCAGTACTTC. This gives the protein CSVVGVLAKNIQYF.

The J gene is TRBJ2-1, the V gene TRBV5-1; D gene uncertain. The CDR3 sequence is 13 residues long. From germline, CDR1 is SGHRS and CDR2 YFSETQ. V lost 0 bases and J lost 9, with 10 bases in between. The CDR3 nucleotides are TGCGCCAGCAGCTTGGTGATTAACAGTGAGCAGTTCTTC. Its protein is CASSLVINSEQFF. Drawing the rest from reference TRBV5-1 and TRBJ2-1, the complete variable domain is KAGVTQTPRYLIKTRGQQVTLSCSPISGHRSVSWYQQTPGQGLQFLFEYFSETQRNKGNFPGRFSGRQFSNSRSEMNVSTLELGDSALYLCASSLVINSEQFFGPGTRLTVL.

The chain uses TRBV5-1 and TRBJ1-3, with D possibly being TRBD1 (5 bases). This CDR3 comprises 17 residues. CDR1 is SGHRS and CDR2 is YFSETQ in the germline V gene. V gave up 3 bases and J gave up 3 bases, with 19 bases separating them. The CDR3 reads CASSSLGLHSFGNTIYF. The CDR3 DNA reads TGCGCCAGCAGCTCGTTGGGACTTCACTCTTTTGGAAACACCATATATTTT.

This clone was picked up one time. This chain connects TRBV2 to TRBJ2-7; 7 bases line up with TRBD1. Germline assignment: CDR1 SNHLY and CDR2 FYNNEI. The CDR3 is 16 amino acids. J was trimmed by 7 bases and V by 4 bases; bases with no gene match: 16. CDR3: CASSGGTALPPLEQYF. CDR3 nucleotide sequence: TGTGCCAGCAGTGGGGGGACAGCCCTTCCCCCTTTAGAGCAGTACTTC.

As for this clone: At one of its ends the junction is not consistent with the germline gene, which may arise from a read error. CDR3 protein: CSAERDRQVGTAYGYTF. CDR3 DNA: TGCAGCGCTGAACGAGACCGACAGGTGGGGACCGCCTATGGCTACACCTTC. V usage is TRBV29-1 and J usage is TRBJ1-2; a weak D match, TRBD1 (6 bases). The CDR3 covers 17 residues. The V gene's germline CDR1 is SQVTM and CDR2 ANQGSEA.

V usage is TRBV13 and J usage is TRBJ2-3; no definite D call. The germline V gene has CDR1 PRHDT and CDR2 FYEKMQ (reference sequence). The length of the CDR3 is 13 residues. Trimming cost V 0 bases and J 2 bases, with 3 bases left between them. The CDR3 nucleotides are TGTGCCAGCAGCTTAGGGACCACAGATACGCAGTATTTT. It yields the protein CASSLGTTDTQYF.

This clone came up a few times. The chain uses TRBV18 and TRBJ2-2, with D tentatively TRBD2 (5 bases). CDR1 KGHSH and CDR2 LQKENI come from the germline V gene. With 6 bases removed from V and 0 bases from J, the gap between germline ends came to 8 bases. CDR3 length: 14 amino acids. CDR3 amino acids: CASSTGTNTGELFF. In DNA form, the CDR3 reads TGTGCCAGCTCCACGGGGACGAACACCGGGGAGCTGTTTTTT. The entire variable domain, with the rest obtained from reference TRBV18 and TRBJ2-2, is as follows: NAGVMQNPRHLVRRRGQEARLRCSPMKGHSHVYWYRQLPEEGLKFMVYLQKENIIDESGMPKERFSAEFPKEGPSILRIQQVVRGDSAAYFCASSTGTNTGELFFGEGSRLTVL.

V and J are TRBV6-5 and TRBJ1-2, with D possibly matching TRBD1 (5 bases). The length of the CDR3 is 15 residues. V was cut by 10 bases and J by 6 bases, with 24 bases left in between. Germline assignment: CDR1 MNHEY and CDR2 SVGAGI. CDR3 sequence: CATRGEGLGRHGYTF. In DNA form, the CDR3 reads TGTGCCACCAGAGGGGAGGGGTTAGGTAGACATGGCTACACCTTC.

The chain uses TRBV3-1 (or the pseudogene TRBV3-2) and TRBJ2-7; 14 bases are shared with TRBD2. V gave up 1 base and J gave up 2 bases; unmatched junction bases: 4. The CDR3 spans 17 residues. The germline gives CDR1 LGHDT, CDR2 YNNKEL (reference sequence). For the CDR3, the DNA is TGTGCCAGCAGCCAAGTGGGGACTAGCGGGGGAACCTACGAGCAGTACTTC. It encodes CASSQVGTSGGTYEQYF.

The chain has TRBV5-1 and TRBJ2-2, with D hard to call. This CDR3 contains 14 residues. CDR1 and CDR2 (germline): SGHRS, YFSETQ. V was shortened by 2 bases and J by 1 base, with 6 bases between the two germline ends. This chain's CDR3 is CASSFTVNTGELFF. The CDR3 DNA follows: TGCGCCAGCAGCTTCACAGTGAACACCGGGGAGCTGTTTTTT.

This rearrangement joins TRBV19 to TRBJ2-2; 9 positions match TRBD2. Germline V gives CDR1 LNHDA, CDR2 SQIVND (reference sequence). The V and J ends lost 2 bases and 8 bases, in that order; junction bases with no gene match: 12. The CDR3 runs to 17 residues. The CDR3 DNA reads as TGTGCCAGTAGTATATCGGCGGGAGGGCCTCTTGCGGGGGAGCTGTTTTTT. Encoded protein: CASSISAGGPLAGELFF.

V usage is TRBV7-8 and J usage is TRBJ2-1; a weak D match, TRBD2 (5 bases). The germline V and J ends were trimmed by 5 bases and 4 bases, with 12 bases remaining between them. CDR1 and CDR2 (germline): SGHVS, FQNEAQ. This CDR3 is 14 amino acids long. The CDR3 nucleotides read TGTGCCAGCAGCGTTAGCGAGCCTTACAATGAGCAGTTCTTC. Its translation is CASSVSEPYNEQFF.

The genes are TRBV6-5 and TRBJ2-7, with D perhaps TRBD1 (6 bases). V shed 0 bases and J shed 10 bases, with 19 bases lying between them. Germline V lookup: CDR1 MNHEY, CDR2 SVGAGI. This CDR3 comprises 15 residues. CDR3 DNA sequence: TGTGCCAGCAGTTACTCGAGGGGGTCTTTATTAGAACAGTACTTC. This codes for CASSYSRGSLLEQYF.

V is TRBV7-2 and J is TRBJ1-1; TRBD1 is a possible D gene (5 bases). Trimming left V 2 bases short and J 1 base short, with 14 bases between. The CDR3 spans 16 residues. CDR1 is SGHTA and CDR2 is FQGNSA in the germline V gene. Here the CDR3 reads CASSLMGGRGNTEAFF. CDR3 bases: TGTGCCAGCAGCTTAATGGGGGGAAGGGGGAACACTGAAGCTTTCTTT.

The rearrangement joins TRBV27 to TRBJ1-3, with D hard to call. V was cut by 0 bases and J by 2 bases, with 8 bases left in between. The CDR3 length is 15 residues. CDR1 and CDR2 (germline): MNHEY, SMNVEV (reference sequence). The CDR3 region is CASSLSGRPGNTIYF. As DNA, the CDR3 is TGTGCCAGCAGTTTATCGGGGAGACCTGGAAACACCATATATTTT.

This clone has only one observation. CDR3 sequence (DNA): TGCGCCAGCAGCGCGTGGACAGGTGGGCCGGGCTACACCTTC. This codes for CASSAWTGGPGYTF. The J gene is TRBJ1-2, the V gene TRBV5-1; TRBD1 matches at 7 bases. The CDR3 extends over 14 amino acids. Losses at the gene ends were 4 bases for V and 8 bases for J; bases not matched to a gene: 11. Germline V lookup: CDR1 SGHRS, CDR2 YFSETQ.

This clone was counted between two and nine times. This chain connects TRBV29-1 to TRBJ2-5; D remains unclear. Germline V lookup: CDR1 SQVTM, CDR2 ANQGSEA. The CDR3 totals 13 residues. V lost 5 bases and J lost 5, with 15 bases in between. This chain's CDR3 is CSVPTSDSETQYF. DNA of the CDR3: TGCAGCGTTCCGACTTCAGACTCGGAGACCCAGTACTTC.

The gene calls are TRBV15 and TRBJ2-7; TRBD1 agrees at 7 bases. With 3 bases clipped from V and 6 bases from J, the junction kept 8 bases outside the gene matches. CDR1 and CDR2 from the germline V gene are LNHNV and YYDKDF (reference sequence). The CDR3 runs 14 residues. CDR3 protein: CATSRVGTEGEQYF. In nucleotides, the CDR3 is TGTGCCACCAGCAGGGTGGGGACAGAAGGCGAGCAGTACTTC.

This rearrangement joins TRBV4-2 to TRBJ2-4, with 12 bases that match TRBD2. The CDR3 loop spans 20 amino acids. The germline gives CDR1 LGHNA, CDR2 YNFKEQ. V gave up 0 bases and J gave up 1 base; unmatched junction bases: 10. CDR3 loop: CASSQEILAGGPLAKNIQYF. CDR3 sequence (DNA): TGTGCCAGCAGCCAAGAAATTCTAGCGGGAGGGCCATTGGCCAAAAACATTCAGTACTTC.

V usage is TRBV7-3 and J usage is TRBJ1-1; D might be TRBD1 (6 bases). Trimming pared 4 bases from V and 5 bases from J, leaving 14 bases between. The CDR3 loop spans 14 amino acids. Germline V gives CDR1 SGHTA, CDR2 FQGTGA. The CDR3 loop reads CASSSATGLTEAFF. Written as DNA, the CDR3 is TGTGCCAGCAGCTCGGCCACAGGGTTAACTGAAGCTTTCTTT.

This clone was detected a few times. The chain employs TRBV5-6 and TRBJ1-3; D is ambiguous. Trimming took 2 bases from V and 0 from J, leaving 15 bases between them. The CDR3 is 17 amino acids. The germline V gene encodes CDR1 SGHDT and CDR2 YYEEEE. The CDR3 region is CASSFRGPLSSGNTIYF. The CDR3 region has the DNA TGTGCCAGCAGCTTTCGCGGTCCTTTGAGCTCTGGAAACACCATATATTTT. Supplemented by reference TRBV5-6 and TRBJ1-3, the full variable domain reads DAGVTQSPTHLIKTRGQQVTLRCSPKSGHDTVSWYQQALGQGPQFIFQYYEEEERQRGNFPDRFSGHQFPNYSSELNVNALLLGDSALYLCASSFRGPLSSGNTIYFGEGSWLTVV.

V is TRBV11-2 and J is TRBJ2-7; 8 bases are shared with TRBD2. Germline loops: CDR1 SGHAT, CDR2 FQNNGV. The CDR3 has 17 amino acids. J was trimmed by 3 bases and V by 2 bases; bases with no gene match: 12. CDR3 residues: CASSLPLAGSLHYEQYF. As DNA, the CDR3 is TGTGCCAGCAGCTTACCCTTAGCGGGGTCTCTCCACTACGAGCAGTACTTC.

V gene TRBV10-3 combines with J gene TRBJ2-1; 10 bases fit TRBD2. V dropped 6 bases and J dropped 7; count of bases not matched to a gene: 6. This CDR3 region has 14 residues. CDR1 ENHRY and CDR2 SYGVKD come from the germline V gene. The CDR3 nucleotides read TGTGCCATCAGGGTGACTAGCGGGTTGAATGAGCAGTTCTTC. Translation: CAIRVTSGLNEQFF.

The V gene is TRBV28, the J gene TRBJ1-6; possibly TRBD1 for D (5 bases). The CDR3 runs 13 residues. Trimming left V 8 bases short and J 7 bases short, with 12 bases between. Germline CDR1 MDHEN, CDR2 SYDVKM. The CDR3 here is CASRTNRNSPLHF. The CDR3 bases are TGTGCCAGCCGTACAAACAGGAATTCACCCCTCCACTTT.

A few counts support this clone. The chain has TRBV6-5 and TRBJ1-6, with 7 bases identical to TRBD1. V dropped 2 bases and J dropped 9; count of bases not matched to a gene: 10. The V gene's germline CDR1 is MNHEY and CDR2 SVGAGI. CDR3 length: 16 residues. The CDR3 here is CASSYRSDRAGSPLHF. CDR3 nucleotide sequence: TGTGCCAGCAGTTACCGCTCTGACAGGGCGGGTTCACCCCTCCACTTT.